The T cell receptor (beta chain) under discussion was sequenced for a study of human T cells and chemical hapten exposure. Overall study findings and caveats: The number of TCRs above 1 in 1000 frequency did not change after DPC sensitization.

The time point here: patch test 3, about 24 weeks after DPC sensitization. Regarding treatment: therapeutic diphenylcyclopropenone sensitization with weekly scalp DPC. In TCRdb, the RACE reads were re-called with MiXCR into one record per CDR3 protein. The data contain more than 150,000 distinct CDR3 sequences, around 25% of them singletons. Trimming at V came to 5 bases and at J to 2 bases, leaving 8 bases not matched to a gene. CDR3 length equals 15 residues. Germline V gives CDR1 DFQATT, CDR2 SNEGSKA (reference sequence). For this clonotype: No antigen is known for it.

Here the sequenced sample was whole blood, taken in connection with sensitization to the hapten diphenylcyclopropenone (DPC). The origin of this receptor is a woman aged 40 to 50 with alopecia areata. Some clones in this sample may be carry-over from other donors' samples. The J gene is TRBJ2-3, the V gene TRBV20-1, with 9 bases identical to TRBD2. CDR3 bases: TGCAGTGCTCGGCGACTAGCGGACGTCACAGATACGCAGTATTTT. As protein: CSARRLADVTDTQYF.